The 9 T cell receptor beta chains below come from one sample, sequenced in a study of beta chain features in type 1 diabetes. Points from the study as a whole: Shorter TCRB CDR3s, moderately but significantly so, were found in Type 1 diabetes patients in all four CD4+ subsets.

What these receptors recognize is not known. Expressed TCRB transcripts were sequenced because the entire RNA isolate underwent reverse transcription. Sequenced by immunoSEQ multiplex PCR; TCRdb stores in-frame clones only, minus some. The sample yields 600,000 to 700,000 clones, roughly 13% seen once. Sequenced sample: naive CD4+ T cells from blood. These receptors were obtained from a man in his late teens or twenties with type 1 diabetes.

This clone was observed a few times. J is TRBJ2-3 and V is TRBV6-5, with D unresolved. Looked up from germline, CDR1 is MNHEY and CDR2 is SVGAGI. The CDR3 sequence is 15 residues long. The ends were cut back, 5 bases at V and 5 bases at J, with 17 bases in the middle. CDR3 loop: CASSAIWQVGDTQYF. CDR3 nucleotides: TGTGCCAGCAGTGCTATATGGCAGGTCGGAGATACGCAGTATTTT.

V gene TRBV15 combines with J gene TRBJ1-1, with D maybe TRBD1 (5 bases). Germline values: CDR1 LNHNV, CDR2 YYDKDF (reference sequence). The CDR3 totals 14 residues. Trimming cost V 3 bases and J 4 bases, with 12 bases left between them. Written as DNA, the CDR3 is TGTGCCACCAGCAGCGGGGGGAGGGGCACTGAAGCTTTCTTT. Residues: CATSSGGRGTEAFF.

The chain has TRBV30 and TRBJ1-6; D gene uncertain. This CDR3 is 14 amino acids long. V was pared by 5 bases and J by 8 bases, with 16 bases between. Germline assignment: CDR1 GTSNPN and CDR2 SVGIG (reference sequence). CDR3: CAWRGPFRDSPLHF. CDR3 DNA: TGTGCCTGGCGCGGACCCTTTAGGGATTCACCCCTCCACTTT.

V and J are TRBV30 and TRBJ1-2; D is undetermined. Trimming stripped 2 bases from V and 2 bases from J, with 12 bases between. The CDR3 length is 14 residues. Germline V CDR1 and CDR2: GTSNPN, SVGIG (reference sequence). The CDR3 here is CAWSFGGRNYGYTF. The CDR3 coding sequence is TGTGCCTGGAGTTTCGGAGGCAGAAACTATGGCTACACCTTC.

This clone was seen a few times. The rearrangement uses TRBV9 and TRBJ2-7; D remains ambiguous. Trimming took 1 base from V and 1 from J, leaving 6 bases between them. Per the germline V gene, CDR1 is SGDLS and CDR2 is YYNGEE. This CDR3 is 13 amino acids long. The CDR3 spells CASSVPGSYEQYF. DNA of the CDR3: TGTGCCAGCAGCGTACCGGGTTCCTACGAGCAGTACTTC.

V and J are TRBV6-1 and TRBJ2-5; TRBD1 matches at 9 bases. Germline values: CDR1 MNHNS, CDR2 SASEGT. The CDR3 covers 14 residues. V lost 7 bases and J lost 5; bases outside the gene matches: 8. In nucleotides, the CDR3 is TGTGCCAGCAAAACCGGGACAGGGTGGGAGACCCAGTACTTC. Its protein product is CASKTGTGWETQYF.

The genes are TRBV28 and TRBJ2-2; the match to TRBD1 covers 8 bases. The V segment lost 6 bases and the J segment 6 bases; nucleotides outside the gene matches: 15. From germline, CDR1 is MDHEN and CDR2 SYDVKM. The CDR3 spans 17 residues. CDR3 in DNA: TGTGCCAGCAGCCCCCCCGCGGGCAGGGGGCGCCCCGGGGAGCTGTTTTTT. Translated, it gives CASSPPAGRGRPGELFF.

Here the CDR3 reads CASSQVTGTGYTF. The CDR3, as DNA: TGTGCCAGCAGCCAAGTGACAGGGACTGGCTACACCTTC. The chain links TRBV4-2 to TRBJ1-2; the match to TRBD1 covers 7 bases. V trimming: 1 base; J trimming: 7 bases; junction bases outside the gene matches: 3. This CDR3 comprises 13 residues. Germline-derived CDR1 and CDR2 are LGHNA and YNFKEQ.

This clone was seen a few times. The chain links TRBV9 to TRBJ2-3; D not resolved. CDR3 length: 12 residues. CDR1 is SGDLS and CDR2 is YYNGEE in the germline V gene. The V end lost 6 bases, the J end lost 0 bases, and 5 bases lay between the germline ends. The CDR3 DNA reads as TGTGCCAGCAAGTGGAGCACAGATACGCAGTATTTT. It encodes CASKWSTDTQYF.